The rows below give T cell receptor beta chains drawn from one sample of a study of T cell repertoires in ileal Crohn's disease. The data were produced by immunoSEQ multiplex PCR, yet TCRdb's version contains in-frame clones alone and is incomplete. This table has about 4,900 clones, roughly 84% appearing once. Specimen: ileal tissue. These receptors originate from an adult with Crohn's disease. The CDR3 runs from the conserved cysteine through the conserved F or W. A D gene is named only where the DNA matches it firmly. Clone size appears in some rows only: once, few, many, or a class for an expanded clone.

j_gene | d_gene | abundance | len | v_gene | CDR3nt | CDR3aa
TRBJ1-6 | TRBD1 | - | 15 | TRBV28 | TGTGCCAGCAGTCCGGGGACAGGGATGAATTCACCCCTCCACTTT | CASSPGTGMNSPLHF
TRBJ2-5 | TRBD2 | - | 15 | TRBV28 | TGTGCCAGCAGGAAGCGGGGTACCCTGGGGGAGACCCAGTACTTC | CASRKRGTLGETQYF
TRBJ1-2 | - | once | 11 | TRBV29-1 | TGCAGCGTTGAAAGAGACTATGGCTACACCTTC | CSVERDYGYTF
TRBJ1-3 | - | few | 17 | TRBV19 | TGTGCCAGTAATGCTCTGAACAGGGATAGCTCTGGAAACACCATATATTTT | CASNALNRDSSGNTIYF
TRBJ1-1 | - | - | 16 | TRBV19 | TGTGCCAGTAGTGACCCTCGGGACTCACGGAACACTGAAGCTTTCTTT | CASSDPRDSRNTEAFF
TRBJ1-5 | - | medium-sized | 16 | TRBV9 | TGTGCCAGCAGCCGCGCCGGGGGGAGGACAGCTCAGCCCCAGCATTTT | CASSRAGGRTAQPQHF
TRBJ2-7 | TRBD2 | - | 16 | TRBV18 | TGTGCCAGCTCATCCCAGGGAGCGGGGGGATCCTACGAGCAGTACTTC | CASSSQGAGGSYEQYF
TRBJ2-3 | TRBD2 | - | 17 | TRBV10-3 | TGTGCCATCAGTGAGTCGATCCAGCGGGGGGCTTCAGATACGCAGTATTTT | CAISESIQRGASDTQYF
TRBJ1-3 | - | - | 15 | TRBV5-1 | TGCGCCAGCAGCCCCGCGTCGGGGTTCGGAAACACCATATATTTT | CASSPASGFGNTIYF
TRBJ2-1 | TRBD1 | - | 16 | TRBV7-2 | TGTGCCAGCAGCCTGAAGCCGGGACAGGGGTACAATGAGCAGTTCTTC | CASSLKPGQGYNEQFF
TRBJ2-3 | - | once | 16 | TRBV10-3 | TGTGCCATCAGTGAGTGTAGCGCGAGAACCACAGATACGCAGTATTTT | CAISECSARTTDTQYF
TRBJ2-2 | - | - | 15 | TRBV18 | TGTGCCAGCTCCCAACGGGACACTCTTCGCGGGGAGCTGTTTTTT | CASSQRDTLRGELFF
TRBJ2-5 | TRBD2 | - | 15 | TRBV28 | TGTGCCAGCCGAACTAGCGGGGGGGGTAAAGAGACCCAGTACTTC | CASRTSGGGKETQYF
TRBJ1-6 | TRBD1 | large | 18 | TRBV7-9 | TGTGCCAGCAGCTTAGCGCCGGACAGGGGAGACTATAATTCACCCCTCCACTTT | CASSLAPDRGDYNSPLHF
TRBJ1-1 | TRBD1 | - | 14 | TRBV5-1 | TGCGCCAGCAGCTTAGACAGGGCGGAGACTGAAGCTTTCTTT | CASSLDRAETEAFF
TRBJ1-1 | - | - | 13 | TRBV7-9 | TGTGCCAGCAGCACAGAATCTGGCACTGAAGCTTTCTTT | CASSTESGTEAFF
TRBJ1-2 | - | - | 11 | TRBV4-3 | TGCGCCAGCAGCCACGACTCCGGCTACACCTTC | CASSHDSGYTF
TRBJ1-1 | TRBD1 | - | 17 | TRBV7-2 | TGTGCCAGCAACGACGGACAGGACCGCCATATGAACACTGAAGCTTTCTTT | CASNDGQDRHMNTEAFF
TRBJ2-7 | - | once | 14 | TRBV5-6 | TGTGCCAGCAGCTTGGGTGGGCAGGGCACCAAGCAGTACTTC | CASSLGGQGTKQYF
TRBJ1-5 | TRBD1 | once | 15 | TRBV6-1 | TGTGCCAGCAGTGAATACAGGGGGCGAGCTCAGCCCCAGCATTTT | CASSEYRGRAQPQHF
TRBJ2-7 | TRBD2 | - | 15 | TRBV27 | TGTGCCAGCAGTGCCCCCGGGACTAGCTCCTACGAGCAGTACTTC | CASSAPGTSSYEQYF
TRBJ1-5 | - | - | 14 | TRBV18 | TGTGCCAGCTCCCTGGCAGGGGGCAATCAGCCCCAGCATTTT | CASSLAGGNQPQHF
TRBJ1-6 | TRBD1 | few | 13 | TRBV11-2 | TGTGCCACCGGAGGACAGGGAAATTCACCCCTCCACTTT | CATGGQGNSPLHF
TRBJ2-3 | TRBD1 | - | 15 | TRBV5-6 | TGTGCCAGCAGTCGAACAGGGGGCGAAGCAGATACGCAGTATTTT | CASSRTGGEADTQYF
TRBJ1-1 | TRBD1 | - | 14 | TRBV30 | TGTGCCTGGAGCGCAGGGGGCGGATACACTGAAGCTTTCTTT | CAWSAGGGYTEAFF
TRBJ2-1 | TRBD1 | - | 16 | TRBV29-1 | TGCAGCGTTGAAACCAGACAGGGGTTAAGGTCCAATGAGCAGTTCTTC | CSVETRQGLRSNEQFF
TRBJ1-2 | - | - | 15 | TRBV14 | TGTGCCAGCAGCCCGCCAGGCTCTGCAGGGAACGGCTACACCTTC | CASSPPGSAGNGYTF
TRBJ2-3 | - | - | 15 | TRBV29-1 | TGCAGCGTTGAGGCAACAGGGTTGAGGACAGATACGCAGTATTTT | CSVEATGLRTDTQYF
TRBJ2-2 | TRBD2 | - | 15 | TRBV7-2 | TGTGCCACCCTACTCCTCGGGGGGATCACCGGGGAGCTGTTTTTT | CATLLLGGITGELFF
TRBJ2-4 | TRBD2 | - | 17 | TRBV2 | TGTGCCAGCACGGGACTAGCGGGGGGAAGATCGGAAAACATTCAGTACTTC | CASTGLAGGRSENIQYF
TRBJ1-1 | - | - | 14 | TRBV7-6 | TGTGCCAGCAGCCCAAACCTGGAGTCCGGTGAAGCTTTCTTT | CASSPNLESGEAFF
TRBJ2-7 | - | - | 14 | TRBV7-9 | TGTGCCAGCAGCTTACAGGGGCTGGTCTACGAGCAGTACTTC | CASSLQGLVYEQYF
TRBJ2-1 | TRBD2 | - | 15 | TRBV5-4 | TGTGCCAGCAGCTTGGGAGCGGGGGGGTACAATGAGCAGTTCTTC | CASSLGAGGYNEQFF
TRBJ2-4 | - | few | 14 | TRBV6-5 | TGTGCCAGCAGGCTCACAGGATCCAAAAACATTCAGTACTTC | CASRLTGSKNIQYF
TRBJ2-1 | - | - | 16 | TRBV4-2 | TGTGCCAGCAGCCAAGTTAGCGGAAGCTCCTACAATGAGCAGTTCTTC | CASSQVSGSSYNEQFF